Below are 17 T cell receptor beta chains sequenced from a single sample in a study of beta chain features in type 1 diabetes. Every bit of the isolated RNA underwent reverse transcription, so sequencing read expressed TCRB transcripts. Data came from immunoSEQ multiplex PCR; TCRdb stores just in-frame clones and leaves some out. Counted here are around 430,000 clones, about 32% occurring once; the ten biggest clones make up 0.05% to 0.065%. The specimen was naive CD4+ T cells from blood. The source is a man younger than 30 in good health.

The rearrangement links TRBV5-1 to TRBJ1-4; 10 bases line up with TRBD1. The CDR3 has 17 residues. The germline V gene encodes CDR1 SGHRS and CDR2 YFSETQ. V lost 3 bases and J lost 8; bases outside the gene matches: 13. Here the CDR3 DNA reads TGCGCCAGCAGCTCCGTCCCGGGACAGGGGACGCAAGAAAAACTGTTTTTT. It is translated as CASSSVPGQGTQEKLFF.

Note on this clone: Other nucleotide sequences in the sample specify the same CDR3. This chain connects TRBV10-3 to TRBJ2-3; no clear D gene. Germline loops: CDR1 ENHRY, CDR2 SYGVKD. The CDR3 is made up of 14 amino acids. Trimming cost V 0 bases and J 1 base, with 5 bases left between them. CDR3 sequence: CAISESSGTDTQYF. The CDR3 DNA reads TGTGCCATCAGTGAGTCGAGCGGCACAGATACGCAGTATTTT.

The chain carries TRBV6-5 and TRBJ2-7; TRBD1 matches at 7 bases. The CDR3 covers 15 residues. In germline, CDR1 is MNHEY, CDR2 SVGAGI. V lost 2 bases to trimming and J lost 3 bases; unmatched junction nucleotides: 7. CDR3 in amino acids: CASSYRGQGNYEQYF. The DNA of the CDR3 is TGTGCCAGCAGTTACAGGGGGCAGGGGAACTACGAGCAGTACTTC.

J is TRBJ2-5 and V is TRBV5-4, with D possibly being TRBD1 or TRBD2 (6 bases each). Germline lookup yields CDR1 SGHNT and CDR2 YYREEE (reference sequence). This CDR3 spans 16 amino acids. With 0 bases removed from V and 5 bases from J, the gap between germline ends came to 17 bases. In DNA, the CDR3 is TGTGCCAGCAGCTTGGATAGGACAGTGGCGGGGGAGACCCAGTACTTC. As protein: CASSLDRTVAGETQYF.

This sequence joins TRBV5-1 and TRBJ2-1; either TRBD1 or TRBD2 may fit D (5 bases each). The CDR3 covers 15 residues. The germline V gene has CDR1 SGHRS and CDR2 YFSETQ. V shed 0 bases and J shed 6 bases, with 13 bases lying between them. CDR3 DNA sequence: TGCGCCAGCAGCTTGGAGGGGACGGGTCTCAATGAGCAGTTCTTC. Protein sequence: CASSLEGTGLNEQFF.

The V and J genes are TRBV12-5 and TRBJ2-7; D not certain. Germline CDR1 is LGHNT and CDR2 is FRNRAP. V gave up 5 bases and J gave up 0 bases, with 11 bases separating them. The CDR3 has 14 amino acids. The CDR3 nucleotides read TGTGCTAGTGGTCCCCCGGCTAGCTCCTACGAGCAGTACTTC. It translates to CASGPPASSYEQYF.

This sequence joins TRBV6-5 and TRBJ2-7; TRBD1 matches at 7 bases. Germline V gives CDR1 MNHEY, CDR2 SVGAGI. With 6 bases clipped from V and 6 bases from J, the junction kept 5 bases outside the gene matches. The CDR3 has 12 residues. CDR3 loop: CASSRGGSEQYF. The CDR3 coding sequence is TGTGCCAGCAGCAGAGGGGGCTCCGAGCAGTACTTC.

The genes are TRBV14 and TRBJ2-5; weak D call: TRBD2 (6 bases). Germline assignment: CDR1 SGHDN and CDR2 FVKESK. V lost 5 bases and J lost 2, with 21 bases in between. This CDR3 comprises 17 residues. CDR3 residues: CASSLLSRGGNQETQYF. The CDR3 region has the DNA TGTGCCAGCAGCTTACTGAGCCGGGGAGGTAATCAAGAGACCCAGTACTTC. Full variable domain (rest looked up from reference TRBV14 and TRBJ2-5): EAGVTQFPSHSVIEKGQTVTLRCDPISGHDNLYWYRRVMGKEIKFLLHFVKESKQDESGMPNNRFLAERTGGTYSTLKVQPAELEDSGVYFCASSLLSRGGNQETQYFGPGTRLLVL.

This sequence joins TRBV7-9 and TRBJ2-1; TRBD2 might be the D (7 bases). V shed 4 bases and J shed 7 bases, with 20 bases lying between them. Germline loops: CDR1 SEHNR, CDR2 FQNEAQ (reference sequence). The CDR3 spans 16 residues. Written as DNA, the CDR3 is TGTGCCAGCAGCTCTCGCCTAGCGGTAAGGGGGAATGAGCAGTTCTTC. This sequence encodes CASSSRLAVRGNEQFF. The complete variable domain, with remaining parts taken from reference TRBV7-9 and TRBJ2-1, reads DTGVSQNPRHKITKRGQNVTFRCDPISEHNRLYWYRQTLGQGPEFLTYFQNEAQLEKSRLLSDRFSAERPKGSFSTLEIQRTEQGDSAMYLCASSSRLAVRGNEQFFGPGTRLTVL.

The rearrangement links TRBV6-9 to TRBJ2-7; D not resolved. Germline V lookup: CDR1 MNHGY, CDR2 SVAAGI. Deletions cut 6 bases from V and 7 bases from J, with 7 bases between. The CDR3 contains 10 residues. CDR3 amino acids: CASSPPEQYF. The DNA of the CDR3 is TGTGCCAGCAGCCCCCCGGAGCAGTACTTC.

This clone was counted only a few times. The chain links TRBV18 to TRBJ2-7; D is tentatively TRBD1 or TRBD2 (5 bases each). Deletions cut 3 bases from V and 5 bases from J, with 17 bases between. This CDR3 is 15 amino acids long. Per the germline V gene, CDR1 is KGHSH and CDR2 is LQKENI. The CDR3 region has the DNA TGTGCCAGCTCACCCCCGGACGGGGCTCGGGACGAGCAGTACTTC. Translation gives CASSPPDGARDEQYF.

The rearrangement joins TRBV15 to TRBJ2-5; D not certain. Trimming shortened V by 0 bases and J by 4 bases, and 9 bases separated the two germline ends. CDR3 length: 14 amino acids. Germline V gene lookup returns CDR1 LNHNV and CDR2 YYDKDF (reference sequence). CDR3 protein: CATSRDVPGETQYF. In DNA, the CDR3 is TGTGCCACCAGCAGAGATGTCCCAGGAGAGACCCAGTACTTC.

This rearrangement joins TRBV15 to TRBJ2-7; D could derive from TRBD1 or TRBD2 (6 bases each). Germline V gene data show CDR1 as LNHNV and CDR2 as YYDKDF (reference sequence). The CDR3 contains 15 residues. Between the trimmed V and J ends, which lost 1 base and 2 bases, there was a span of 12 bases. CDR3 DNA: TGTGCCACCAGCAGAGCACGGGGGCCAGCCTACGAGCAGTACTTC. Its protein is CATSRARGPAYEQYF. Full variable domain (outside the CDR3, taken from reference TRBV15 and TRBJ2-7): DAMVIQNPRYQVTQFGKPVTLSCSQTLNHNVMYWYQQKSSQAPKLLFHYYDKDFNNEADTPDNFQSRRPNTSFCFLDIRSPGLGDTAMYLCATSRARGPAYEQYFGPGTRLTVT.

This rearrangement joins TRBV15 to TRBJ2-5; TRBD1 is a possible D gene (6 bases). This CDR3 contains 14 residues. The V end was cut by 7 bases, the J end by 7 bases, with 19 bases between. Germline V gene sequence: CDR1 LNHNV, CDR2 YYDKDF (reference sequence). CDR3: CATTSDSLGGTQYF. For the CDR3, the DNA is TGTGCCACCACTTCGGACAGCCTTGGAGGGACCCAGTACTTC. Together with reference TRBV15 and TRBJ2-5, the CDR3 gives the full variable domain: DAMVIQNPRYQVTQFGKPVTLSCSQTLNHNVMYWYQQKSSQAPKLLFHYYDKDFNNEADTPDNFQSRRPNTSFCFLDIRSPGLGDTAMYLCATTSDSLGGTQYFGPGTRLLVL.

The chain carries TRBV5-1 and TRBJ2-3; 7 bases are shared with TRBD1. This CDR3 has 13 amino acids. Losses at the gene ends were 4 bases for V and 6 bases for J; bases not matched to a gene: 5. CDR1 is SGHRS and CDR2 is YFSETQ in the germline V gene. The CDR3 coding sequence is TGCGCCAGCAGCGTCGGACAGGCGGATACGCAGTATTTT. This translates into CASSVGQADTQYF. Full variable domain (missing parts from reference TRBV5-1 and TRBJ2-3): KAGVTQTPRYLIKTRGQQVTLSCSPISGHRSVSWYQQTPGQGLQFLFEYFSETQRNKGNFPGRFSGRQFSNSRSEMNVSTLELGDSALYLCASSVGQADTQYFGPGTRLTVL.

This sequence joins TRBV15 and TRBJ2-3, with TRBD1 matching 7 bases. The CDR3 consists of 15 residues. Germline V gene lookup returns CDR1 LNHNV and CDR2 YYDKDF (reference sequence). Trimming at V came to 5 bases and at J to 5 bases, leaving 10 bases not matched to a gene. CDR3 DNA sequence: TGTGCCACCAGCGCTCGACAGGGCTTGGGAGATACGCAGTATTTT. Translating gives CATSARQGLGDTQYF.

The chain combines TRBV9 with TRBJ2-3; possibly TRBD2 for D (6 bases). The germline V and J ends were trimmed by 4 bases and 2 bases, with 11 bases remaining between them. The CDR3 has 14 residues. Per germline, CDR1 SGDLS and CDR2 YYNGEE. This chain's CDR3 is CASSSRGATDTQYF. Written as DNA, the CDR3 is TGTGCCAGCAGCTCCCGCGGGGCCACAGATACGCAGTATTTT.